These 19 T cell receptor beta chains originate from one sample sequenced in a study of T cell changes during pregnancy in multiple sclerosis. Produced via immunoSEQ multiplex PCR; TCRdb's table is partial and in-frame only. The table lists 44,000 or so clones, 90% of them singletons. This material consisted of peripheral blood, taken in the first trimester of pregnancy. Source of these receptors: a female donor in good health, enrolled as a control in a pregnancy study.

The chain links TRBV5-1 to TRBJ2-2, with D perhaps TRBD1 (5 bases). The germline V gene encodes CDR1 SGHRS and CDR2 YFSETQ. Trimming removed 0 bases at V and 1 base at J, with 7 bases between. The CDR3 is 15 residues long. For the CDR3, the DNA is TGCGCCAGCAGCTTGGTAACAGGGAACACCGGGGAGCTGTTTTTT. Encoded protein: CASSLVTGNTGELFF.

The chain is built from TRBV10-3 and TRBJ2-1; D uncertain. The V end was cut by 8 bases, the J end by 5 bases, with 10 bases between. CDR3 length: 12 amino acids. CDR1 is ENHRY, CDR2 SYGVKD, per germline. The DNA for the CDR3 is TGTGCCATCTCGCGGATTAACAATGAGCAGTTCTTC. Translation: CAISRINNEQFF.

This clone was picked up one time. This chain links TRBV10-2 with TRBJ1-6, with D unclear. This CDR3 region has 14 residues. V gave up 7 bases and J gave up 7 bases, with 14 bases separating them. The germline gives CDR1 WSHSY, CDR2 SAAADI. The CDR3 is CASTRSGVNSPLHF. The CDR3 nucleotides are TGCGCCAGCACCCGATCGGGAGTCAATTCACCCCTCCACTTT.

The DNA for the CDR3 is TGTGCCAGCAGCTTAGTTTTCCAGCGGGGATATACGCAGTATTTT. Translation gives CASSLVFQRGYTQYF. The V and J genes are TRBV7-9 and TRBJ2-3; TRBD2 matches 7 bases. CDR1 and CDR2 from the germline V gene are SEHNR and FQNEAQ (reference sequence). This CDR3 region has 15 residues. With 1 base clipped from V and 7 bases from J, the junction kept 8 bases outside the gene matches.

This chain connects TRBV6-6 to TRBJ1-1; 9 bases fit TRBD1. The germline V gene has CDR1 MNHNY and CDR2 SVGAGI (reference sequence). This CDR3 is built from 14 residues. With 5 bases clipped from V and 4 bases from J, the junction kept 5 bases outside the gene matches. CDR3 sequence reads: CASSRTGEGTEAFF. The CDR3 DNA follows: TGTGCCAGCAGTAGGACAGGGGAGGGCACTGAAGCTTTCTTT.

This clone came up once. This chain joins TRBV7-2 and TRBJ2-7, with 14 bases lining up with TRBD2. From germline, CDR1 is SGHTA and CDR2 FQGNSA. The CDR3 length is 15 residues. The trim removed 4 bases at V and 6 bases at J, leaving 5 bases unmatched. The CDR3 DNA reads as TGTGCCAGCAGCTCACCGGGACTAGCGGGAGTCGAGCAGTACTTC. Translating it yields CASSSPGLAGVEQYF.

This clone came up a few times. The chain combines TRBV28 with TRBJ1-3; possibly TRBD1 for D (6 bases). The CDR3 has 15 amino acids. The ends were cut back, 6 bases at V and 5 bases at J, with 17 bases in the middle. CDR1 MDHEN and CDR2 SYDVKM come from the germline V gene. CDR3 bases: TGTGCCAGCAGCTTACATGAACAGGGACGAAACACCATATATTTT. Translating it yields CASSLHEQGRNTIYF.

This sequence joins TRBV15 and TRBJ2-1; 11 bases align to TRBD2. J was trimmed by 2 bases and V by 0 bases; bases with no gene match: 12. The CDR3 extends over 20 amino acids. Germline CDR1 and CDR2: LNHNV and YYDKDF (reference sequence). The CDR3 loop reads CATSRDRASGGLPTYNEQFF. The CDR3 DNA reads TGTGCCACCAGCAGAGATCGTGCTAGCGGGGGGCTACCGACCTACAATGAGCAGTTCTTC.

This chain uses TRBV9 with TRBJ2-2; tentatively, D is TRBD2 (7 bases). This CDR3 is 16 amino acids long. The V gene lost 3 bases and the J gene lost 3 bases, with 15 bases spanning the gap. Germline lookup yields CDR1 SGDLS and CDR2 YYNGEE. DNA for the CDR3: TGTGCCAGCAGCGCCAGGGGAGGGTCGGACACCGGGGAGCTGTTTTTT. It is translated as CASSARGGSDTGELFF. Full variable domain (rest looked up from reference TRBV9 and TRBJ2-2): DSGVTQTPKHLITATGQRVTLRCSPRSGDLSVYWYQQSLDQGLQFLIQYYNGEERAKGNILERFSAQQFPDLHSELNLSSLELGDSALYFCASSARGGSDTGELFFGEGSRLTVL.

This clone was detected a few times. This chain uses TRBV27 with TRBJ2-6; 7 bases are shared with TRBD1. Trimming at V came to 6 bases and at J to 4 bases, leaving 3 bases not matched to a gene. Per the germline V gene, CDR1 is MNHEY and CDR2 is SMNVEV (reference sequence). The CDR3 is 14 residues long. CDR3 residues: CASRTGSGANVLTF. The CDR3 region has the DNA TGTGCCAGCAGGACAGGGTCCGGGGCCAACGTCCTGACTTTC.

CDR3 sequence: CAWTKKGIGTEAFF. CDR3 sequence (DNA): TGTGCCTGGACCAAAAAGGGGATCGGCACTGAAGCTTTCTTT. The V gene is TRBV30, the J gene TRBJ1-1, with TRBD1 as a possible D gene (5 bases). CDR3 length: 14 amino acids. V was trimmed by 4 bases and J by 4 bases, leaving 16 bases between them. The germline CDR1 and CDR2 sequences are GTSNPN and SVGIG (reference sequence).

This chain uses TRBV4-2 with TRBJ2-1; D possibly corresponds to TRBD2 (5 bases). CDR1 LGHNA and CDR2 YNFKEQ come from the germline V gene. Trimming removed 0 bases at V and 0 bases at J, with 12 bases between. There are 17 residues in the CDR3. CDR3 region: CASSQEVKGSSYNEQFF. In DNA form, the CDR3 reads TGTGCCAGCAGCCAAGAGGTCAAAGGGAGCTCCTACAATGAGCAGTTCTTC.

This clone has just one count. The DNA for the CDR3 is TGTGCCAGCAGCTTGGACCGGACTAGTGGAATGGCAGATACGCAGTATTTT. Protein product: CASSLDRTSGMADTQYF. The V call is TRBV5-8, the J call TRBJ2-3, with 7 bases identical to TRBD2. The CDR3 contains 17 residues. Trimming cost V 0 bases and J 4 bases; bases outside gene matches: 11. CDR1 and CDR2 (germline): SGHTS, YDEGEE.

This chain joins TRBV15 and TRBJ2-3; perhaps TRBD2 as D (5 bases). The CDR3 has 14 residues. Deletions cut 1 base from V and 4 bases from J, with 9 bases between. Germline values: CDR1 LNHNV, CDR2 YYDKDF (reference sequence). The CDR3 region is CATSRVRESDTQYF. In nucleotides, the CDR3 is TGTGCCACCAGCAGAGTTCGGGAATCAGATACGCAGTATTTT.

This chain uses TRBV27 with TRBJ1-2; D not certain. This CDR3 comprises 13 residues. V was cut by 0 bases and J by 5 bases, with 7 bases left in between. The germline CDR1 and CDR2 sequences are MNHEY and SMNVEV (reference sequence). The chain's CDR3 is CASSLSGGYGYTF. CDR3 in DNA: TGTGCCAGCAGTTTATCCGGTGGTTATGGCTACACCTTC.

The chain is built from TRBV6-6 and TRBJ1-5; 8 bases agree with TRBD1. This CDR3 region has 15 residues. CDR1 is MNHNY, CDR2 SVGAGI, per germline (reference sequence). The V and J ends lost 5 bases and 2 bases, in that order; junction bases with no gene match: 5. The CDR3 DNA sequence: TGTGCCAGCAGTGACAGGGGAAACGGCAATCAGCCCCAGCATTTT. This codes for CASSDRGNGNQPQHF.

This rearrangement joins TRBV28 to TRBJ1-4; TRBD1 is a possible D gene (6 bases). The CDR3 is 13 residues long. Germline assignment: CDR1 MDHEN and CDR2 SYDVKM. The V end lost 8 bases, the J end lost 7 bases, and 14 bases lay between the germline ends. As DNA, the CDR3 is TGTGCCAGCGGCGGGGGGGGCGGTGAAAAACTGTTTTTT. It specifies CASGGGGGEKLFF.

The chain carries TRBV6-6 and TRBJ1-1; possibly TRBD1 for D (5 bases). Per germline, CDR1 MNHNY and CDR2 SVGAGI (reference sequence). CDR3 length: 14 residues. The V gene lost 6 bases and the J gene lost 7 bases, with 18 bases spanning the gap. The CDR3 sequence is CASRRTLGLNEAFF. The CDR3 coding sequence is TGTGCCAGCAGGAGGACGCTGGGGCTTAATGAAGCTTTCTTT.

V and J are TRBV7-2 and TRBJ1-1; D possibly corresponds to TRBD1 (5 bases). V lost 3 bases, J lost 4 bases, and 12 bases lay in between. Germline CDR1 is SGHTA and CDR2 is FQGNSA. This CDR3 spans 14 amino acids. The CDR3 DNA reads TGTGCCAGCAGCTTGCCCCCCGGGGGCACTGAAGCTTTCTTT. Translated, it gives CASSLPPGGTEAFF.